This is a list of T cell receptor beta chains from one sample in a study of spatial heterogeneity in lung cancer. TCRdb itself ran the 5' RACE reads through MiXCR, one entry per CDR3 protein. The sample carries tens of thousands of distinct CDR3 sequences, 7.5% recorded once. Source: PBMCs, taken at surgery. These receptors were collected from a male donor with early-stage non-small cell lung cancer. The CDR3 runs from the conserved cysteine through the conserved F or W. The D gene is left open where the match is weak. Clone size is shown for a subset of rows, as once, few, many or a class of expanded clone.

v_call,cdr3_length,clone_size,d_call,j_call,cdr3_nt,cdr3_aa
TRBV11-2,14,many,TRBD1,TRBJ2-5,TGTGCCAGCACCAGGGGGGGACAGGGAGAGACCCAGTACTTC,CASTRGGQGETQYF
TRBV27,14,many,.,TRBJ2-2,TGTGCCAGCACCTTCGGAGCGAACACCGGGGAGCTGTTTTTT,CASTFGANTGELFF
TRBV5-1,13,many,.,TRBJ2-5,TGCGCCAGCAGCTTGGGCAGGGAAGAGACCCAGTACTTC,CASSLGREETQYF
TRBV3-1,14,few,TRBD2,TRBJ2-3,TGTGCCAGCAGCCACCCTAGCGGACTGGATACGCAGTATTTT,CASSHPSGLDTQYF
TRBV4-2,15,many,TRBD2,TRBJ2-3,TGTGCCAGCAGCCAAGAATTAGCGGGAGTAGATACGCAGTATTTT,CASSQELAGVDTQYF
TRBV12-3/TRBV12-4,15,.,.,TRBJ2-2,TGTGCCAGCAGTCCAGTGGACAGTGACACCGGGGAGCTGTTTTTT,CASSPVDSDTGELFF
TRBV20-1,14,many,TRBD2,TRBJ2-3,TGCAGTGCTCATCTAGCGGGCAGCACAGATACGCAGTATTTT,CSAHLAGSTDTQYF
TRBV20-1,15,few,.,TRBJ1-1,TGCAGTGCTAGAGATTCGGGGGCTGCGAGGACTGAAGCTTTCTTT,CSARDSGAARTEAFF
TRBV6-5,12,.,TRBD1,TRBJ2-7,TGTGCCAGCAGTGCGACAGGGAACGAGCAGTACTTC,CASSATGNEQYF
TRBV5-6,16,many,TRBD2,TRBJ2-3,TGTGCCAGCAGCTCGACTAGCGGGGGCCTCACAGATACGCAGTATTTT,CASSSTSGGLTDTQYF
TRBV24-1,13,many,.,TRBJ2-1,TGTGCCACCGAAGGCACTAGATTCGATGAGCAGTTCTTC,CATEGTRFDEQFF
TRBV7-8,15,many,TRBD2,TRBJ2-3,TGTGCCAGCAGCCGTACTAGCGGAAGGGCAGATACGCAGTATTTT,CASSRTSGRADTQYF
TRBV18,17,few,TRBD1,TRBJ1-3,TGTGCCAGCTCACCACTGGGACAGGCGGATACTGGAAACACCATATATTTT,CASSPLGQADTGNTIYF